Below, 26 T cell receptor beta chains from the same sample are listed, as sequenced in a study of regulatory T cells in long-lasting Graves disease. Sequencing libraries for TCR beta were prepared with iRepertoire HTBI primers and Arm-PCR of CDR3 regions. MiXCR was run by TCRdb on the multiplex PCR reads, yielding one entry per CDR3 protein. The data contain a few hundred thousand distinct CDR3 sequences, about a fifth of them singletons. This sample's time point: persistent/refractory GD, antithyroid drugs over 5 years with positive TRAb. RNA from PBMCs was the source of the TCR library. The sample here was peripheral blood mononuclear cells (PBMCs), taken when the disease was refractory, from a patient treated with antithyroid drugs. These TCRs come from a female donor with Graves disease.

The chain combines TRBV7-9 with TRBJ2-7; tentative D call: TRBD2 (5 bases). With 1 base removed from V and 6 bases from J, the gap between germline ends came to 7 bases. The CDR3 covers 12 residues. CDR1 and CDR2 (germline): SEHNR, FQNEAQ (reference sequence). The CDR3 DNA is TGTGCCAGCAGCTTAGTAGCGAGCGAGCAGTACTTC. Translating it yields CASSLVASEQYF.

This clonotype was observed many times. Written as DNA, the CDR3 is TGCAGCGCGGGGGGGCTAGCGGGAGGAGAGACCCAGTACTTC. This translates into CSAGGLAGGETQYF. The chain uses TRBV20-1 and TRBJ2-5; TRBD2 aligns across 11 bases. The CDR3 has 14 amino acids. Germline assignment: CDR1 DFQATT and CDR2 SNEGSKA (reference sequence).

This clonotype showed up just a few times. CDR3 loop: CASRLSGGGPGETQYF. The CDR3 DNA reads as TGTGCCAGCAGGTTAAGCGGGGGGGGCCCGGGGGAGACCCAGTACTTC. V usage is TRBV7-6 and J usage is TRBJ2-5; 10 positions agree with TRBD2. The V and J ends lost 6 bases and 5 bases, in that order; junction bases with no gene match: 12. The germline gives CDR1 SGHVS, CDR2 FNYEAQ. CDR3 length: 16 amino acids.

This clonotype has only a few counts. V usage is TRBV30 and J usage is TRBJ2-7; TRBD1 or TRBD2 may be the D gene (5 bases each). The CDR3 contains 14 residues. The germline CDR1 and CDR2 sequences are GTSNPN and SVGIG (reference sequence). Trimming shortened V by 5 bases and J by 2 bases, and 16 bases separated the two germline ends. Here the CDR3 reads CAWDPGTGTYEQYF. The CDR3 coding sequence is TGTGCCTGGGATCCCGGGACGGGAACCTACGAGCAGTACTTC. Based on the CDR3 plus reference TRBV30 and TRBJ2-7, the full variable domain is SQTIHQWPATLVQPVGSPLSLECTVEGTSNPNLYWYRQAAGRGLQLLFYSVGIGQISSEVPQNLSASRPQDRQFILSSKKLLLSDSGFYLCAWDPGTGTYEQYFGPGTRLTVT.

This clonotype was seen a handful of times. The chain has TRBV20-1 and TRBJ2-7; 11 bases are shared with TRBD2. Trimming cost V 5 bases and J 3 bases; bases outside gene matches: 27. The CDR3 has 21 amino acids. The germline CDR1 and CDR2 sequences are DFQATT and SNEGSKA (reference sequence). CDR3 bases: TGCAGTGCTGCCAAGGGAGGTCTCGGGACACCTTGGACTAGCGGGTTCTACGAGCAGTACTTC. Its protein product is CSAAKGGLGTPWTSGFYEQYF.

This clonotype came up many times. The chain employs TRBV28 and TRBJ1-6; no definite D call. Germline-derived CDR1 and CDR2 are MDHEN and SYDVKM. V was trimmed by 6 bases and J by 10 bases, leaving 19 bases between them. The CDR3 has 15 amino acids. Written as DNA, the CDR3 is TGTGCCAGCAGCGTATTGTCCAACGCAGGATCACCCCTCCACTTT. Protein sequence: CASSVLSNAGSPLHF.

In its sample, this clonotype was seen many times. This chain's CDR3 is CASGPPPGDNQPQHF. The DNA of the CDR3 is TGTGCTAGTGGTCCCCCGCCAGGGGACAATCAGCCCCAGCATTTT. The chain joins TRBV12-5 to TRBJ1-5; weak D call: TRBD1 (6 bases). V was shortened by 5 bases and J by 3 bases, with 14 bases between the two germline ends. CDR1 and CDR2 (germline): LGHNT, FRNRAP. The CDR3 runs 15 residues.

At least ten counts were recorded for this clonotype. V is TRBV5-1 and J is TRBJ1-1; D is uncertain. This CDR3 has 12 residues. The V gene's germline CDR1 is SGHRS and CDR2 YFSETQ. The ends were cut back, 5 bases at V and 3 bases at J, with 8 bases in the middle. The CDR3 region has the DNA TGCGCCAGCAGACTATCGGACACTGAAGCTTTCTTT. Its protein is CASRLSDTEAFF.

The gene calls are TRBV20-1 and TRBJ2-7; the D call may be TRBD1 or TRBD2 (6 bases each). Germline CDR1 DFQATT, CDR2 SNEGSKA (reference sequence). The V and J ends lost 0 bases and 2 bases respectively, with 11 bases between them. This CDR3 is built from 14 residues. The CDR3 DNA sequence: TGCAGTGCTAGAGATCGAGGGGGGCCCTACGAGCAGTACTTC. Encoded protein: CSARDRGGPYEQYF.

In its sample, this clonotype was seen many times. The chain is built from TRBV28 and TRBJ1-6; possible D gene TRBD1, 5 bases. Trimming took off 6 bases at V and 10 bases at J, with 19 bases between the two ends. The CDR3 covers 15 residues. Per germline, CDR1 MDHEN and CDR2 SYDVKM. The CDR3 coding sequence is TGTGCCAGCAGAACCTCCCAGGGCCTAGGGTCACCCCTCCACTTT. It codes for CASRTSQGLGSPLHF.

V is TRBV3-1 and J is TRBJ1-5; no clear D. Per the germline V gene, CDR1 is LGHDT and CDR2 is YNNKEL (reference sequence). V was shortened by 3 bases and J by 3 bases, with 12 bases between the two germline ends. This CDR3 contains 15 residues. CDR3 sequence reads: CASSQVTEPNQPQHF. The CDR3 nucleotides are TGTGCCAGCAGCCAGGTTACAGAACCCAATCAGCCCCAGCATTTT.

As for this clonotype: One base away lies a much larger clone, so this may be a sequencing read error. The chain has TRBV7-2 and TRBJ2-5, with 7 nucleotides matching TRBD1. V lost 5 bases to trimming and J lost 7 bases; unmatched junction nucleotides: 10. The CDR3 runs to 14 residues. Looked up from germline, CDR1 is SGHTA and CDR2 is FQGNSA. The CDR3 region is CASSPTGVGWTQYF. CDR3 coding DNA: TGTGCCAGCAGCCCAACAGGGGTCGGTTGGACCCAGTACTTC.

The V call is TRBV20-1, the J call TRBJ2-7; D is ambiguous. Germline V gene sequence: CDR1 DFQATT, CDR2 SNEGSKA (reference sequence). V was clipped by 1 base and J by 3 bases, with 13 bases between them. This CDR3 contains 14 residues. The CDR3 spells CSARGPQINYEQYF. DNA of the CDR3: TGCAGTGCTAGAGGACCGCAGATAAACTACGAGCAGTACTTC.

The CDR3 protein is CAISGPGGLALLNEQFF. In DNA, the CDR3 is TGTGCCATCAGTGGGCCAGGGGGACTAGCCCTCCTCAATGAGCAGTTCTTC. The rearrangement uses TRBV10-3 and TRBJ2-5; 9 positions match TRBD2. The closer fit of TRBJ2-1 to the DNA end suggests the J call may be wrong. CDR3 length: 17 amino acids. The germline V gene has CDR1 ENHRY and CDR2 SYGVKD.

The chain carries TRBV9 and TRBJ1-2; D gene uncertain. Germline V CDR1 and CDR2: SGDLS, YYNGEE. V shed 3 bases and J shed 6 bases, with 18 bases lying between them. The CDR3 is 15 amino acids. CDR3 sequence (DNA): TGTGCCAGCAGCGGCGGACTGGGAGGGCTCGATGGCTACACCTTC. Protein: CASSGGLGGLDGYTF. The full variable domain, in which reference TRBV9 and TRBJ1-2 provide the parts outside the CDR3, is DSGVTQTPKHLITATGQRVTLRCSPRSGDLSVYWYQQSLDQGLQFLIQYYNGEERAKGNILERFSAQQFPDLHSELNLSSLELGDSALYFCASSGGLGGLDGYTFGSGTRLTVV.

The chain uses TRBV4-1 and TRBJ1-3, with a weak D call TRBD1 (5 bases). Germline V gene lookup returns CDR1 MGHRA and CDR2 YSYEKL. V lost 5 bases and J 0 bases, leaving 11 bases between the germline ends. There are 15 residues in the CDR3. The chain's CDR3 is CASSGRDYSGNTIYF. In DNA form, the CDR3 reads TGCGCCAGCAGCGGCCGGGACTACTCTGGAAACACCATATATTTT.

In this sample, this clonotype turned up many times. The rearrangement uses TRBV12-3 or TRBV12-4 and TRBJ1-4; possible D gene TRBD1, 5 bases. The V and J ends lost 4 bases and 8 bases respectively, with 17 bases between them. CDR3 length equals 15 residues. For the CDR3, the DNA is TGTGCCAGCAGTTCTACCCTGCAGGACAAAGAAAAACTGTTTTTT. This translates into CASSSTLQDKEKLFF.

In its sample, this clonotype was seen a few times. V gene TRBV7-9 combines with J gene TRBJ2-2; D remains ambiguous. CDR1 and CDR2 (germline): SEHNR, FQNEAQ (reference sequence). The CDR3 sequence is 15 residues long. V lost 8 bases to trimming and J lost 4 bases, with 17 bases between them. The CDR3 DNA follows: TGTGCCAGCCGCGAGGACGAGGAGATCACCGGGGAGCTGTTTTTT. Protein: CASREDEEITGELFF.

This clonotype was observed many times. V and J are TRBV12-3 or TRBV12-4 and TRBJ2-7, with TRBD1 matching 7 bases. With V trimmed by 5 bases and J by 2 bases, 6 bases remained unmatched. The CDR3 extends over 14 amino acids. The CDR3 region is CASSQLGQTYEQYF. The CDR3 coding sequence is TGTGCCAGCAGTCAATTGGGACAGACCTACGAGCAGTACTTC.

Only a few counts were recorded for this clonotype. The V and J genes are TRBV7-9 and TRBJ1-3; D is undetermined. The CDR3 extends over 16 amino acids. The germline V gene encodes CDR1 SEHNR and CDR2 FQNEAQ (reference sequence). Trimming shortened V by 1 base and J by 4 bases, and 14 bases separated the two germline ends. CDR3 region: CASSLVGGIPGNTIYF. For the CDR3, the DNA is TGTGCCAGCAGCTTAGTTGGAGGAATTCCGGGAAACACCATATATTTT.

J is TRBJ2-7 and V is TRBV18; D might be TRBD1 (5 bases). Germline V gene sequence: CDR1 KGHSH, CDR2 LQKENI. V was clipped by 2 bases and J by 7 bases, with 15 bases between them. The CDR3 is 14 residues long. CDR3 coding DNA: TGTGCCAGCTCACCAGGCAGGGCGTTTGAAGAGCAGTACTTC. Protein product: CASSPGRAFEEQYF. Looking up the rest from reference TRBV18 and TRBJ2-7 gives the full variable domain: NAGVMQNPRHLVRRRGQEARLRCSPMKGHSHVYWYRQLPEEGLKFMVYLQKENIIDESGMPKERFSAEFPKEGPSILRIQQVVRGDSAAYFCASSPGRAFEEQYFGPGTRLTVT.

This clonotype was found once. V is TRBV2 and J is TRBJ2-6; D remains ambiguous. The CDR3 runs to 15 residues. Trimming shortened V by 6 bases and J by 4 bases, and 13 bases separated the two germline ends. CDR1 SNHLY and CDR2 FYNNEI come from the germline V gene. The DNA for the CDR3 is TGTGCCAGCAGCGTAGCCCTGGCCGGGGCCAACGTCCTGACTTTC. It encodes CASSVALAGANVLTF.

The chain joins TRBV6-2 or TRBV6-3 to TRBJ2-7, with 8 bases matching TRBD1. This CDR3 comprises 14 residues. The germline CDR1 and CDR2 sequences are MNHEY and SVGEGT. J gave up 3 bases and V 2 bases, and 3 bases lay outside the gene matches. The CDR3 loop reads CASSYQGASYEQYF. The CDR3 DNA reads as TGTGCCAGCAGTTACCAGGGGGCTAGCTACGAGCAGTACTTC.

This clonotype was counted many times. This chain connects TRBV7-3 to TRBJ2-4, with D possibly matching TRBD2 (5 bases). Germline assignment: CDR1 SGHTA and CDR2 FQGTGA. The V end was cut by 5 bases, the J end by 7 bases, with 15 bases between. The CDR3 spans 14 residues. The CDR3 region is CASSAQGPGNIQYF. The CDR3 DNA is TGTGCCAGCAGCGCCCAAGGCCCGGGGAACATTCAGTACTTC.

The rearrangement joins TRBV12-3 or TRBV12-4 to TRBJ1-2; 10 nucleotides align to TRBD1. The V segment lost 3 bases and the J segment 2 bases; nucleotides outside the gene matches: 3. This CDR3 comprises 15 residues. CDR3 bases: TGTGCCAGCAGTTTCTCGACAGGGGGCAACTATGGCTACACCTTC. It codes for CASSFSTGGNYGYTF.

This clonotype was observed many times. This chain links TRBV6-2 or TRBV6-3 with TRBJ2-2; D call uncertain. V lost 2 bases and J lost 6, with 10 bases in between. The germline V gene encodes CDR1 MNHEY and CDR2 SVGEGT. The CDR3 loop spans 14 amino acids. For the CDR3, the DNA is TGTGCCAGCAGTTACCTGGGTATGGCCGGGGAGCTGTTTTTT. As protein: CASSYLGMAGELFF.